The present T cell receptor beta chain was sequenced within a study of blood T cell repertoires in COVID-19 (dated by TCRdb to 2019 to 2021). With regard to the full study: Collaborator samples came from the United States, Italy and Spain and covered acute and convalescent phases of COVID-19. The prospective study material was composed of cDNA or gDNA derived from T cells, B-cell-depleted T cells, or PBMCs. Deeply sampled blood TCRbeta repertoires from subjects exposed to, actively infected with, or recovered from COVID-19 were included in the dataset. A freely available public database, intended as a resource for researchers studying the immune response to SARS-CoV-2, is where the repertoires were released. Samples were obtained from the ongoing ImmuneRACE study (first 160 participants) and from 950 to 1,500 subjects provided by 6 global collaborators. Sample metadata almost always included a de-identified subject ID, COVID-19 status, age in years and sex. HLA class I and class II types, where available, came from metadata supplied by the sample provider rather than from assay-based typing.

From the cysteine through the phenylalanine, the CDR3 covers 11 amino acids. Just the 33-base CDR3 DNA is kept, in frame starting at base 1. V sheds 5 bases and J sheds 11 bases, leaving 10 bases between their ends. In the germline V gene, CDR1 corresponds to MDHEN and CDR2 to SYDVKM. In the case of this clone: Its antigen is still unknown. The record has no base qualities; no much larger clone is one base away.

Collaborating institutions collected whole blood in K2EDTA tubes following their own protocols. For TCRbeta analysis, collaborators shipped samples as frozen whole blood, isolated PBMCs, or DNA extracted from either of those sample types. TCRbeta CDR3 regions were amplified from genomic DNA by means of the immunoSEQ Assay, a bias-controlled multiplex PCR. The authors' analysis ran thus. Within the assay, amplification of reference gene primers was used to estimate how many nucleated cells each sample contained. Sequence reads were collapsed and filtered to measure the absolute abundance of every unique TCRbeta CDR3 rearrangement. For each sample, productive Simpson clonality was calculated as the square root of Simpson's diversity index over productive rearrangements. In TCRdb, the immuneACCESS table is reduced to in-frame sequences with V and J assigned. These tables do not hold every clone; where another copy was compared, an unresolved V gene accounts for under half, and the others remain unexplained. Clone size and the V and J calls come from that table; the DNA yielded D and trimming. The sample table lists about 370,000 clones, 90% of them with a count of one. Of the sample, approximately 6.2% is held by the ten largest clones.

Overall study results and their limits: Clinical and demographic metadata were provided uncurated, with the amount varying by source and participant.

The sequence links TRBV28 to TRBJ1-5; matching of 5 bases hints at TRBD1 as the D gene. Sequencing used peripheral blood. The TCR comes from a man in his late teens or twenties with active or convalescent COVID-19. The DNA sequence reads TGTGCCAGCAGTCAGGGCCCGGCCCAGCATTTT. It codes for CASSQGPAQHF.